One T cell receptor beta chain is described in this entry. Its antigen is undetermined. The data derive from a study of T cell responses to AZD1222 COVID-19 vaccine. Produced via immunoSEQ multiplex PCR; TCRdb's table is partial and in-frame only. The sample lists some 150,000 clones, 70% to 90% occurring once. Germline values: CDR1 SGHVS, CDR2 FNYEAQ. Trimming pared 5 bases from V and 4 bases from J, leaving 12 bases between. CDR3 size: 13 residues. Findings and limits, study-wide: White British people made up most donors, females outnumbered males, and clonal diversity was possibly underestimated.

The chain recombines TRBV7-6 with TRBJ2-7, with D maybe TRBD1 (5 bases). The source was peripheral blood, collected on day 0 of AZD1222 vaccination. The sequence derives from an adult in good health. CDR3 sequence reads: CASSLDNLYEQYF. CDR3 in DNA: TGTGCCAGCAGCCTGGACAACCTTTACGAGCAGTACTTC.